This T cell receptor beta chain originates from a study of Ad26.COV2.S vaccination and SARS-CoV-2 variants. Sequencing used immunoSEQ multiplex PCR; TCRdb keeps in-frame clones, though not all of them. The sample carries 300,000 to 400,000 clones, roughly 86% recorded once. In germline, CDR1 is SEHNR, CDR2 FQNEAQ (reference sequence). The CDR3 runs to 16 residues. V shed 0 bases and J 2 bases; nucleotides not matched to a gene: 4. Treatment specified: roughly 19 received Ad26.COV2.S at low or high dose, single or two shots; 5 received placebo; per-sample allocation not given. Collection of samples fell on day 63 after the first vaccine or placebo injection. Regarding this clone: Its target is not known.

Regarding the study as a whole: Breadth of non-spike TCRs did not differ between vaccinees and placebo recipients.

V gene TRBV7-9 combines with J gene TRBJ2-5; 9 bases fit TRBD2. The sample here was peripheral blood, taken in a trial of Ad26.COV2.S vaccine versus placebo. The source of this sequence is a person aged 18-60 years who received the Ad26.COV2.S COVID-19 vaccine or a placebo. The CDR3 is CASSLATSGSQETQYF. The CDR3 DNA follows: TGTGCCAGCAGCTTAGCTACTAGCGGGTCTCAAGAGACCCAGTACTTC.